The clone carrying this TCR beta chain was counted only a few times. The repertoire was sequenced with immunoSEQ multiplex PCR; TCRdb's copy has only in-frame clones and lacks some. Among 300,000 to 350,000 clones listed, roughly 89% were seen once. The data originate from a study of blood T cell repertoires in COVID-19. Germline V gene sequence: CDR1 SNHLY, CDR2 FYNNEI. The CDR3 spans 16 residues. V was trimmed by 2 bases and J by 0 bases, leaving 12 bases between them. This sequence originates from a woman under 30 who had recovered from COVID-19. Source material: PBMCs or T cells enriched from blood (not recorded which). This chain connects TRBV2 to TRBJ2-3; unclear D gene. DNA of the CDR3: TGTGCCAGCAGTGAACTAAGCCGGGTGAGCACAGATACGCAGTATTTT. This gives the protein CASSELSRVSTDTQYF.